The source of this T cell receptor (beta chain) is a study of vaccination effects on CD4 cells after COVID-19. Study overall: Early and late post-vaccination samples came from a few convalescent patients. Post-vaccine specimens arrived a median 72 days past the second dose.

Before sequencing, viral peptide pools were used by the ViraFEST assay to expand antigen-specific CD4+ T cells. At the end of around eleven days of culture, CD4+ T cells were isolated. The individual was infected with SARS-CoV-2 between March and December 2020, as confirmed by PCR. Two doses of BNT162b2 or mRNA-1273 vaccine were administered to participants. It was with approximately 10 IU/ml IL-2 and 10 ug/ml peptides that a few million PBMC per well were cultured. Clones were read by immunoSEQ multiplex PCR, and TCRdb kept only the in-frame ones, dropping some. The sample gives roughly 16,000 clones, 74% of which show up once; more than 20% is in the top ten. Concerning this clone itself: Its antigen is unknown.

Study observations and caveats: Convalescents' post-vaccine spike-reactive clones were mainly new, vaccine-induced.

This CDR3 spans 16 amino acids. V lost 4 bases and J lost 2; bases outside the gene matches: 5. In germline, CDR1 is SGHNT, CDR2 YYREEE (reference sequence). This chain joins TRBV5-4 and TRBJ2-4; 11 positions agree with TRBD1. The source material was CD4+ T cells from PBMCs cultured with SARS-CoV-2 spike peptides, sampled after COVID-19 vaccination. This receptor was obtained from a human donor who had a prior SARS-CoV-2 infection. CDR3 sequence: CASSPGTGGTKNIQYF. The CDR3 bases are TGTGCCAGCAGCCCTGGGACAGGGGGAACCAAAAACATTCAGTACTTC.